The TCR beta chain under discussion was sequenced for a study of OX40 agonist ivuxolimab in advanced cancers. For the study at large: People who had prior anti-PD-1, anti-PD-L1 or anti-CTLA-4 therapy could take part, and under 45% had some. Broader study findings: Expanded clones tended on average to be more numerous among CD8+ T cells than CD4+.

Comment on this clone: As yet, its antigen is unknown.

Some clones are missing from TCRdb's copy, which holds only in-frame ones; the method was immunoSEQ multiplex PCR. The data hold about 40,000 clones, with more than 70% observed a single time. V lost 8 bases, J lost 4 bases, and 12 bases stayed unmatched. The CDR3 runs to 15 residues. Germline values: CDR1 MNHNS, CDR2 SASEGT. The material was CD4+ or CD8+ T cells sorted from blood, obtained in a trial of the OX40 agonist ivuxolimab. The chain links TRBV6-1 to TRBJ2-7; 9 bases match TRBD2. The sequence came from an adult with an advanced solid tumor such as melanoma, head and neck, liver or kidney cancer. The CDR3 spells CASAGRAGGGYEQYF. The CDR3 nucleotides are TGTGCCAGCGCGGGAAGAGCGGGAGGTGGATACGAGCAGTACTTC.